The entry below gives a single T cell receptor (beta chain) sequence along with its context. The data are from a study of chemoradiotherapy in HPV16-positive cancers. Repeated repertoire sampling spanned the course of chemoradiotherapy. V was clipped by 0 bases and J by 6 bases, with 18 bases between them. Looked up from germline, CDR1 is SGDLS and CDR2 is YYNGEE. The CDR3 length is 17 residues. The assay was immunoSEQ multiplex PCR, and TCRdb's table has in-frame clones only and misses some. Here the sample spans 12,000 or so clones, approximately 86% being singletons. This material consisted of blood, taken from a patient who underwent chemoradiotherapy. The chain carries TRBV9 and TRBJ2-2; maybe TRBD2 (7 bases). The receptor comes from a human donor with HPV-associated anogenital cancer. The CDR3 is CASSVAGGGAPAGELFF. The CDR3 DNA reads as TGTGCCAGCAGCGTAGCCGGAGGGGGGGCACCGGCCGGGGAGCTGTTTTTT. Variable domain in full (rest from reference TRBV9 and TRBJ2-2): DSGVTQTPKHLITATGQRVTLRCSPRSGDLSVYWYQQSLDQGLQFLIQYYNGEERAKGNILERFSAQQFPDLHSELNLSSLELGDSALYFCASSVAGGGAPAGELFFGEGSRLTVL.